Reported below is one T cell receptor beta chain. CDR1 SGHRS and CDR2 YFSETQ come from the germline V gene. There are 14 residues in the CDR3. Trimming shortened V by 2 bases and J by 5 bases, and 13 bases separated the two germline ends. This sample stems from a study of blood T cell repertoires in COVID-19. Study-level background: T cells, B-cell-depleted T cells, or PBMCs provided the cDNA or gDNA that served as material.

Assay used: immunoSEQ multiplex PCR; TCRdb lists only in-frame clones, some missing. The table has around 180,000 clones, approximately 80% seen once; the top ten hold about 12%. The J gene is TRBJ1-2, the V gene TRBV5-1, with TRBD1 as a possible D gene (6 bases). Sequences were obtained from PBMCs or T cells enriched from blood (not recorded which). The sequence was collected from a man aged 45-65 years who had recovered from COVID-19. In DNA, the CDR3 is TGCGCCAGCAGCTTCAGGGGAGACGCTTATGGCTACACCTTC. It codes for CASSFRGDAYGYTF.